In this sample, the clone carrying this T cell receptor beta chain turned up a few times. Its cognate antigen is unknown. The entry originates in a study of identical twins. Overall study results and limits: Fewer insertions characterized abundant cord blood beta clonotypes, whereas memory repertoires showed none. Twin-shared out-of-frame alpha sequences showed excess low generation probability. There was more out-of-frame TCR alpha sharing in monozygotic twins than models estimated.

TCRdb used MiXCR to reprocess the 5' RACE reads, holding one entry per CDR3 protein. In the table there are roughly 290,000 distinct CDR3 sequences, about 8% of which are singletons. All of the donors were Caucasians in good health. Another study also made use of these data, one on yellow fever vaccine responses in identical twins.

This sequence originates from a woman aged 18-29 years in good health. The sequenced sample was memory (CD45RO+) T cells sorted from blood.

The CDR3 sequence: CASSLGSLFGETQYF. The CDR3 DNA follows: TGTGCCAGCAGCTTAGGATCTCTATTCGGGGAGACCCAGTACTTC. The chain uses TRBV11-2 and TRBJ2-5; D is unresolved. Germline V gene lookup returns CDR1 SGHAT and CDR2 FQNNGV. The germline V and J ends were trimmed by 1 base and 5 bases, with 14 bases remaining between them. This CDR3 has 15 amino acids.